Below are 14 T cell receptor beta chains sequenced from a single sample in a study of T cell responses to AZD1222 COVID-19 vaccine. The table came from immunoSEQ multiplex PCR; TCRdb's copy has only in-frame clones and leaves some out. The sample includes fewer than 250,000 clones, about 92% seen only once; the top ten take 1% to 1.5%. The sample in question was peripheral blood, obtained on day 0 of AZD1222 vaccination. These receptors all come from an adult in good health.

The rearrangement uses TRBV4-2 and TRBJ1-1; D is uncertain. V was trimmed by 1 base and J by 1 base, leaving 7 bases between them. CDR1 LGHNA and CDR2 YNFKEQ come from the germline V gene. The CDR3 has 14 amino acids. The CDR3 spells CASSQGNGNTEAFF. CDR3 nucleotide sequence: TGTGCCAGCAGCCAAGGAAACGGGAACACTGAAGCTTTCTTT.

This rearrangement joins TRBV6-6 to TRBJ2-7; 9 bases line up with TRBD1. Germline values: CDR1 MNHNY, CDR2 SVGAGI (reference sequence). This CDR3 contains 15 residues. V shed 5 bases, J shed 6 bases, and the junction held 11 bases outside the gene matches. Here the CDR3 DNA reads TGTGCCAGCAGTGCACTAACAGGGGGCGAGGGCGAGCAGTACTTC. Protein: CASSALTGGEGEQYF.

The chain employs TRBV27 and TRBJ1-6; D is undetermined. The germline V gene has CDR1 MNHEY and CDR2 SMNVEV (reference sequence). Trimming shortened V by 4 bases and J by 6 bases, and 7 bases separated the two germline ends. The CDR3 has 13 amino acids. DNA for the CDR3: TGTGCCAGCAGTTCCAGGCCTAATTCACCCCTCCACTTT. This codes for CASSSRPNSPLHF.

This sequence joins TRBV7-9 and TRBJ1-4; D unresolved. The CDR3 is 12 amino acids. Between the trimmed V and J ends, which lost 6 bases and 5 bases, there was a span of 7 bases. Germline V gene data show CDR1 as SEHNR and CDR2 as FQNEAQ (reference sequence). The CDR3 loop reads CASRRENEKLFF. The DNA of the CDR3 is TGTGCCAGCAGAAGGGAAAATGAAAAACTGTTTTTT.

The J gene is TRBJ1-5, the V gene TRBV6-5, with a possible D match to TRBD1 (6 bases). The V gene's germline CDR1 is MNHEY and CDR2 SVGAGI. The V end was cut by 6 bases, the J end by 2 bases, with 14 bases between. The CDR3 loop spans 15 amino acids. CDR3 protein: CASRPGPGGNQPQHF. Here the CDR3 DNA reads TGTGCCAGCAGGCCGGGACCAGGGGGCAATCAGCCCCAGCATTTT.

The chain couples TRBV9 to TRBJ1-6; tentatively, D is TRBD1 (6 bases). Trimming removed 0 bases from V and 8 bases from J, with 12 bases in between. This CDR3 is built from 15 residues. Germline V gene sequence: CDR1 SGDLS, CDR2 YYNGEE. CDR3: CASSVDTGNYSPLHF. The CDR3 region has the DNA TGTGCCAGCAGCGTAGATACAGGGAATTATTCACCCCTCCACTTT.

This clone was counted between two and nine times. The genes are TRBV5-1 and TRBJ2-7; no clear D. The CDR3 is 12 residues long. Trimming shortened V by 4 bases and J by 2 bases, and 7 bases separated the two germline ends. Germline assignment: CDR1 SGHRS and CDR2 YFSETQ. The CDR3 protein is CASSTPTYEQYF. CDR3 coding DNA: TGCGCCAGCAGCACACCGACCTACGAGCAGTACTTC.

This rearrangement joins TRBV18 to TRBJ1-1; D possibly corresponds to TRBD1 (5 bases). Germline assignment: CDR1 KGHSH and CDR2 LQKENI. V lost 4 bases, J lost 1 base, and 7 bases lay in between. The CDR3 covers 13 residues. The CDR3 region has the DNA TGTGCCAGCTCACTACAGGAGAACACTGAAGCTTTCTTT. Protein: CASSLQENTEAFF.

The V gene is TRBV2, the J gene TRBJ1-2, with D perhaps TRBD1 (5 bases). This CDR3 has 13 residues. The germline V gene encodes CDR1 SNHLY and CDR2 FYNNEI. V dropped 6 bases and J dropped 4 bases, with 12 bases sitting between them. In DNA, the CDR3 is TGTGCCAGCAGCGTCCAGAGGGGCTATGGCTACACCTTC. It encodes CASSVQRGYGYTF.

The chain combines TRBV2 with TRBJ1-5; TRBD1 agrees at 11 bases. V lost 5 bases to trimming and J lost 7 bases; unmatched junction nucleotides: 4. The germline CDR1 and CDR2 sequences are SNHLY and FYNNEI. The CDR3 loop spans 14 amino acids. CDR3 DNA: TGTGCCAGCAGTAGGACAGGGGGCAGGCAGCCCCAGCATTTT. Translation gives CASSRTGGRQPQHF. The full variable domain, rest sourced from reference TRBV2 and TRBJ1-5, is EPEVTQTPSHQVTQMGQEVILRCVPISNHLYFYWYRQILGQKVEFLVSFYNNEISEKSEIFDDQFSVERPDGSNFTLKIRSTKLEDSAMYFCASSRTGGRQPQHFGDGTRLSIL.

This clone was picked up a small number of times. V is TRBV19 and J is TRBJ1-1, with no clear D. Germline loops: CDR1 LNHDA, CDR2 SQIVND (reference sequence). The CDR3 runs to 14 residues. V lost 5 bases to trimming and J lost 8 bases, with 18 bases between them. CDR3 sequence (DNA): TGTGCCAGTAGTCGGTACGACTTAGGTGGGGAAGCTTTCTTT. This sequence encodes CASSRYDLGGEAFF.

This clone showed up just once. V usage is TRBV28 and J usage is TRBJ2-7; D may correspond to TRBD1 or TRBD2 (5 bases each). This CDR3 spans 15 amino acids. V lost 2 bases, J lost 3 bases, and 14 bases lay in between. Germline-derived CDR1 and CDR2 are MDHEN and SYDVKM. The CDR3 sequence: CASSLPGARNYEQYF. In DNA form, the CDR3 reads TGTGCCAGCAGTTTACCCGGGGCAAGAAACTACGAGCAGTACTTC.

This clone was found a few times. The chain has TRBV21-1 and TRBJ1-2. TRBV21-1 is a documented pseudogene. The CDR3 is 14 residues long. The CDR3 DNA follows: TGTGCCAGCAGCAAAGCGTCCGGGGGAGGCGGCTACACCTTC. It codes for CASSKASGGGGYTF.

Only a few counts were recorded for this clone. CDR3 bases: TGTGCCAGCAGGGACAGTTCGGAGACCCAGTACTTC. It is translated as CASRDSSETQYF. The chain links TRBV12-3 or TRBV12-4 to TRBJ2-5; maybe TRBD1 (6 bases). Trimming removed 6 bases from V and 5 bases from J, with 10 bases in between. The CDR3 has 12 residues.